These 14 T cell receptor beta chains were sequenced from one sample in a study of T cells after posttransplantation cyclophosphamide. The assay was immunoSEQ multiplex PCR, and TCRdb's table has in-frame clones only and misses some. Singletons are absent from the sample, which has tens of thousands of clones. The sample comprised PBMCs. These receptor sequences come from a woman aged 55-70 years in good health, CMV-negative, and a related stem cell transplant donor.

This clone turned up a few times. The gene calls are TRBV27 and TRBJ2-2; the match to TRBD2 covers 14 bases. CDR3 length: 18 amino acids. In germline, CDR1 is MNHEY, CDR2 SMNVEV (reference sequence). With V trimmed by 6 bases and J by 4 bases, 10 bases remained unmatched. CDR3 protein: CASSYLTSGRASTGELFF. The DNA of the CDR3 is TGTGCCAGCAGCTATTTGACTAGCGGGAGGGCCAGCACCGGGGAGCTGTTTTTT.

Many counts were recorded for this clone. The chain carries TRBV4-3 and TRBJ1-1; possibly TRBD1 for D (5 bases). CDR1 LGHNA and CDR2 YSLEER come from the germline V gene. This CDR3 has 14 residues. V lost 3 bases to trimming and J lost 2 bases, with 10 bases between them. The DNA for the CDR3 is TGCGCCAGCAGCCATCGACAGACAAACACTGAAGCTTTCTTT. Translating gives CASSHRQTNTEAFF.

This clone showed up many times. V usage is TRBV7-3 and J usage is TRBJ2-2; D tentatively fits TRBD1 or TRBD2 (5 bases each). Between the trimmed V and J ends, which lost 2 bases and 6 bases, there was a span of 13 bases. Germline V gene data show CDR1 as SGHTA and CDR2 as FQGTGA. This CDR3 spans 15 amino acids. CDR3 sequence reads: CASSLHGRESGELFF. The DNA of the CDR3 is TGTGCCAGCAGCTTACATGGCAGGGAGTCCGGGGAGCTGTTTTTT.

This clone came up a few times. The chain carries TRBV27 and TRBJ1-2; no firm D call. V gave up 3 bases and J gave up 5 bases, with 10 bases separating them. Looked up from germline, CDR1 is MNHEY and CDR2 is SMNVEV (reference sequence). CDR3 length: 13 amino acids. CDR3 residues: CASSLLPSYGYTF. The CDR3 nucleotides are TGTGCCAGCAGTTTGCTCCCTAGTTATGGCTACACCTTC.

This rearrangement joins TRBV5-1 to TRBJ2-3; 8 nucleotides agree with TRBD2. V was clipped by 2 bases and J by 3 bases; unmatched bases: 8. The CDR3 runs to 16 residues. Germline CDR1 is SGHRS and CDR2 is YFSETQ. The DNA of the CDR3 is TGCGCCAGCAGCTTAGGACTAGCCGACGGGACAGATACGCAGTATTTT. Amino acid sequence: CASSLGLADGTDTQYF.

At least ten counts were recorded for this clone. The CDR3 DNA follows: TGTGCCAGCAGCGTAGCCCCTAGCGGGGGGAACTACGAGCAGTACTTC. Translation gives CASSVAPSGGNYEQYF. The chain has TRBV9 and TRBJ2-7; 11 bases align to TRBD2. The CDR3 sequence is 16 residues long. V dropped 0 bases and J dropped 3; count of bases not matched to a gene: 5. Germline lookup yields CDR1 SGDLS and CDR2 YYNGEE.

At least ten counts were recorded for this clone. The chain joins TRBV29-1 to TRBJ2-1, with 8 bases identical to TRBD2. This CDR3 has 16 residues. Germline V gene lookup returns CDR1 SQVTM and CDR2 ANQGSEA. The V and J ends lost 2 bases and 8 bases, in that order; junction bases with no gene match: 14. The CDR3 region has the DNA TGCAGCGTTGAAAGGGGACTAGTCTCTCTGTACGATGAGCAGTTCTTC. Translated, it gives CSVERGLVSLYDEQFF.

This clone has more than one count but fewer than ten. V gene TRBV5-5 combines with J gene TRBJ2-3, with D perhaps TRBD2 (6 bases). V lost 0 bases to trimming and J lost 0 bases, with 11 bases between them. Germline-derived CDR1 and CDR2 are SGHKS and YYEKEE (reference sequence). The CDR3 totals 16 residues. CDR3 amino acids: CASSLAGAGSTDTQYF. CDR3 sequence (DNA): TGTGCCAGCAGCTTGGCTGGGGCGGGGAGCACAGATACGCAGTATTTT.

This clone occurred many times. The CDR3 nucleotides read TGTGCCAGCAGTCCCAGACTGCCCTCTGGGGCCAACGTCCTGACTTTC. Its translation: CASSPRLPSGANVLTF. The V and J genes are TRBV28 and TRBJ2-6; no clear D. Per the germline V gene, CDR1 is MDHEN and CDR2 is SYDVKM. This CDR3 comprises 16 residues. V was clipped by 5 bases and J by 0 bases, with 11 bases between them.

The sample holds many counts of this clone. The rearrangement uses TRBV9 and TRBJ2-3, with a possible D match to TRBD1 (6 bases). The CDR3 spans 17 residues. CDR1 and CDR2 (germline): SGDLS, YYNGEE. The V end was cut by 1 base, the J end by 1 base, with 16 bases between. CDR3 nucleotide sequence: TGTGCCAGCAGCGTAAATCAGGGGTTAGGGGGCACAGATACGCAGTATTTT. It translates to CASSVNQGLGGTDTQYF.

This clone was observed at least ten times. The chain couples TRBV6-1 to TRBJ1-1; maybe TRBD1 (5 bases). The CDR3 extends over 13 amino acids. The V end lost 4 bases, the J end lost 5 bases, and 11 bases lay between the germline ends. The germline V gene has CDR1 MNHNS and CDR2 SASEGT. The CDR3 spells CASSGWGGTEAFF. CDR3 in DNA: TGTGCCAGCAGTGGTTGGGGGGGGACTGAAGCTTTCTTT.

Ten or more counts support this clone. The chain links TRBV2 to TRBJ2-2, with D unclear. The germline V gene has CDR1 SNHLY and CDR2 FYNNEI. This CDR3 has 13 amino acids. V was pared by 0 bases and J by 8 bases, with 7 bases between. The CDR3 nucleotides are TGTGCCAGCAGTGAAGCGCTGAGGGGGGAGCTGTTTTTT. It encodes CASSEALRGELFF.

This clone was found many times. V usage is TRBV28 and J usage is TRBJ2-7; tentative D call: TRBD2 (6 bases). CDR1 MDHEN and CDR2 SYDVKM come from the germline V gene. The V gene lost 5 bases and the J gene lost 7 bases, with 21 bases spanning the gap. This CDR3 comprises 15 residues. In DNA, the CDR3 is TGTGCCAGCAGTCCTACCGGGGCCCGGGCGGGGGAGCAGTACTTC. Protein: CASSPTGARAGEQYF.

This clone was seen a handful of times. The chain uses TRBV28 and TRBJ2-2, with 8 bases lining up with TRBD1. The V and J ends lost 4 bases and 7 bases, in that order; junction bases with no gene match: 8. The germline gives CDR1 MDHEN, CDR2 SYDVKM. The CDR3 is made up of 15 amino acids. CDR3 nucleotide sequence: TGTGCCAGCAGTTCGGTCAGGGGGCGAGGCGGGGAGCTGTTTTTT. Translating gives CASSSVRGRGGELFF.